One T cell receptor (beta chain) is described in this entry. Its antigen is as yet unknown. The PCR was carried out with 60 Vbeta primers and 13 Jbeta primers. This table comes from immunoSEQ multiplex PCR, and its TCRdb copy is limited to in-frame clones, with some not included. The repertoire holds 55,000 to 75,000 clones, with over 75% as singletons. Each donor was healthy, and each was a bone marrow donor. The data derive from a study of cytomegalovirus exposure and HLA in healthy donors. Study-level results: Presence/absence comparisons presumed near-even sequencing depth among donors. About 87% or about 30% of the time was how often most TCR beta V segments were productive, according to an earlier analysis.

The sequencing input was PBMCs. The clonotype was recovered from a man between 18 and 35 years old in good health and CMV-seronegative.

The CDR3 region is CASMDRGSNQPQHF. The CDR3 DNA sequence: TGTGCCAGCATGGACAGGGGTAGCAATCAGCCCCAGCATTTT. V gene TRBV28 combines with J gene TRBJ1-5; 9 nucleotides match TRBD1. The V gene end was trimmed by 7 bases and the J gene end by 0 bases; junction bases not matched to a gene: 1. Per the germline V gene, CDR1 is MDHEN and CDR2 is SYDVKM. The CDR3 runs 14 residues.